This TCR beta chain was sequenced for a study of tumor-infiltrating lymphocytes in oesophageal squamous cell carcinoma. The V segment lost 5 bases and the J segment 0 bases; nucleotides outside the gene matches: 8. The germline V gene encodes CDR1 MNHEY and CDR2 SVGAGI. The CDR3 loop spans 16 amino acids. From the PCR reads, TCRdb called clonotypes with MiXCR, one entry per CDR3 protein. The table lists under 15,000 distinct CDR3 sequences, 45% to 70% of them singletons. The clonotype was recovered from a female donor with esophageal squamous cell carcinoma. Sequencing was carried out using esophageal tumor tissue. The chain links TRBV6-5 to TRBJ2-3; TRBD2 matches 7 bases. CDR3 region: CASSERTRLSTDTQYF. The CDR3 nucleotides read TGTGCCAGCAGTGAAAGGACTAGACTGAGCACAGATACGCAGTATTTT.